One sample yielded the 9 T cell receptor beta chains listed below, sequenced in a study of cytomegalovirus exposure and HLA in healthy donors (dated by TCRdb to between 2016 and 2019). Library construction relied on the immunoSEQ multiplex PCR assay. For the multiplex PCR, a mixture combining 60 forward primers for TCR Vbeta segments and 13 reverse primers for TCR Jbeta segments was used. Here the immuneACCESS table is served through TCRdb, limited to in-frame sequences with V and J called. Missing clones are a known gap in these copies; in checked studies unresolved V genes cover under half, and the rest lacks a known reason. In this sample the table shows approximately 150,000 clones, around 79% of which occur a single time. The ten largest clones capture roughly 7.3% of the sample. Sequencing was performed on PBMCs. The receptors were sampled from a male donor in good health and CMV-seropositive.

This chain links TRBV7-8 with TRBJ2-1, with D maybe TRBD1 (5 bases). Trimming removed 2 bases from V and 9 bases from J, with 14 bases in between. CDR1 is SGHVS, CDR2 FQNEAQ, per germline. This CDR3 spans 14 amino acids. The CDR3 region has the DNA TGTGCCAGCAGCTTAAACCAGGGAATAGGTGAGCAGTTCTTC. It encodes CASSLNQGIGEQFF. The whole variable domain, filled in from reference TRBV7-8 and TRBJ2-1, reads GAGVSQSPRYKVAKRGQDVALRCDPISGHVSLFWYQQALGQGPEFLTYFQNEAQLDKSGLPSDRFFAERPEGSVSTLKIQRTQQEDSAVYLCASSLNQGIGEQFFGPGTRLTVL.

This chain links TRBV10-3 with TRBJ2-5; D is ambiguous. The CDR3 spans 16 residues. The germline CDR1 and CDR2 sequences are ENHRY and SYGVKD. The V end lost 0 bases, the J end lost 3 bases, and 14 bases lay between the germline ends. The CDR3 protein is CAISESLNVLKETQYF. The CDR3 DNA is TGTGCCATCAGTGAGTCGTTAAACGTCCTAAAAGAGACCCAGTACTTC.

This chain joins TRBV7-8 and TRBJ2-3; tentative D call: TRBD1 (6 bases). The CDR3 covers 15 residues. Deletions cut 4 bases from V and 0 bases from J, with 11 bases between. Germline loops: CDR1 SGHVS, CDR2 FQNEAQ. DNA for the CDR3: TGTGCCAGCAGCTATGGACAGCTAAGCACAGATACGCAGTATTTT. Amino acid sequence: CASSYGQLSTDTQYF.

The chain recombines TRBV6-5 with TRBJ1-1; D uncertain. The V and J ends lost 4 bases and 5 bases respectively, with 20 bases between them. The CDR3 is made up of 16 amino acids. Germline V lookup: CDR1 MNHEY, CDR2 SVGAGI. DNA for the CDR3: TGTGCCAGCAGTTTCTCCCCCTGGCCCTTTGGTACTGAAGCTTTCTTT. Protein product: CASSFSPWPFGTEAFF.

V and J are TRBV19 and TRBJ1-5; 10 bases are a match to TRBD1. V trimming: 4 bases; J trimming: 4 bases; junction bases outside the gene matches: 4. The CDR3 totals 15 residues. The V gene's germline CDR1 is LNHDA and CDR2 SQIVND (reference sequence). CDR3: CASSRDRGRNQPQHF. The CDR3 DNA sequence: TGTGCCAGTAGTAGGGACAGGGGTCGAAATCAGCCCCAGCATTTT.

A few counts support this clone. This chain uses TRBV6-5 with TRBJ2-1, with 8 bases that match TRBD2. CDR3 length: 12 residues. The V gene's germline CDR1 is MNHEY and CDR2 SVGAGI. V lost 5 bases to trimming and J lost 9 bases; unmatched junction nucleotides: 3. CDR3 sequence reads: CASSGGGIEQFF. The DNA for the CDR3 is TGTGCCAGCAGTGGCGGGGGGATTGAGCAGTTCTTC.

The V and J genes are TRBV7-9 and TRBJ1-1, with a weak D call TRBD1 (5 bases). The CDR3 has 16 amino acids. Germline V CDR1 and CDR2: SEHNR, FQNEAQ (reference sequence). V lost 1 base and J 3 bases, leaving 15 bases between the germline ends. The CDR3 region is CASSLVQGGAHTEAFF. As DNA, the CDR3 is TGTGCCAGCAGCTTAGTGCAGGGAGGGGCACACACTGAAGCTTTCTTT.

The chain employs TRBV18 and TRBJ1-4; 7 positions match TRBD1. In germline, CDR1 is KGHSH, CDR2 LQKENI. The CDR3 runs 15 residues. The trim removed 3 bases at V and 8 bases at J, leaving 9 bases unmatched. CDR3 sequence reads: CASSPVQGETEKLFF. The DNA of the CDR3 is TGTGCCAGCTCACCCGTCCAGGGGGAAACAGAAAAACTGTTTTTT. Together with reference TRBV18 and TRBJ1-4, the CDR3 gives the full variable domain: NAGVMQNPRHLVRRRGQEARLRCSPMKGHSHVYWYRQLPEEGLKFMVYLQKENIIDESGMPKERFSAEFPKEGPSILRIQQVVRGDSAAYFCASSPVQGETEKLFFGSGTQLSVL.

The J gene is TRBJ1-2, the V gene TRBV13, with D possibly TRBD1 on 5 matching bases. Germline CDR1 is PRHDT and CDR2 is FYEKMQ (reference sequence). This CDR3 contains 12 residues. Trimming took 6 bases from V and 4 from J, leaving 9 bases between them. CDR3: CASRPGGYGYTF. The DNA for the CDR3 is TGTGCCAGCAGACCCGGGGGCTATGGCTACACCTTC.